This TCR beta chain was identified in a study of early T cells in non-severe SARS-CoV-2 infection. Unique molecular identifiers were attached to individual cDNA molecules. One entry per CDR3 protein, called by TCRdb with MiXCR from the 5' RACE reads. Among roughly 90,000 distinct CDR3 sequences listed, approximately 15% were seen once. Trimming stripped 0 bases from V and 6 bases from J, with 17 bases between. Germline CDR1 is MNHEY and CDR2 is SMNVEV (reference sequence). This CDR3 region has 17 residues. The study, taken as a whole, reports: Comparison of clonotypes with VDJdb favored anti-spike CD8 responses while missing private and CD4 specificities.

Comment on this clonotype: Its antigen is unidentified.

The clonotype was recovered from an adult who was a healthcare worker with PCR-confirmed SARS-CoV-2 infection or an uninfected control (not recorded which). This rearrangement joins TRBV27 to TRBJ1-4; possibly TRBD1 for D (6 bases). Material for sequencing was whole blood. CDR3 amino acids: CASSLSAGQLIDEKLFF. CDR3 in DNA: TGTGCCAGCAGTTTATCCGCCGGACAGTTGATTGATGAAAAACTGTTTTTT.